Here is one T cell receptor (beta chain) with its context. Its specificity is not known. Data came from immunoSEQ multiplex PCR; TCRdb stores just in-frame clones and leaves some out. This table has 35,000 or so clones, approximately 80% appearing once. The data originate from a study of OX40 agonist ivuxolimab in advanced cancers. In the study overall: The dose-escalation cohort was about 80% male, with a mean age of about 60 years, ranging about 23 to 90. Patients with prior anti-PD-1, anti-PD-L1 or anti-CTLA-4 therapy were eligible; 40% had some. The study, taken as a whole, reports: Antigen specificity remained undetermined for the expanded peripheral T cells.

This CDR3 comprises 15 residues. Looked up from germline, CDR1 is LNHDA and CDR2 is SQIVND (reference sequence). The ends lost 8 bases at V and 0 bases at J; junction bases unmatched: 1. The TCR was taken from an adult with an advanced solid tumor such as melanoma, head and neck, liver or kidney cancer. This chain connects TRBV19 to TRBJ2-2; TRBD2 agrees at 12 bases. The source material was CD4+ or CD8+ T cells sorted from blood, sampled in a trial of the OX40 agonist ivuxolimab. The CDR3 region is CASWTSGANTGELFF. The CDR3 nucleotides are TGTGCCAGTTGGACTAGCGGGGCGAACACCGGGGAGCTGTTTTTT.